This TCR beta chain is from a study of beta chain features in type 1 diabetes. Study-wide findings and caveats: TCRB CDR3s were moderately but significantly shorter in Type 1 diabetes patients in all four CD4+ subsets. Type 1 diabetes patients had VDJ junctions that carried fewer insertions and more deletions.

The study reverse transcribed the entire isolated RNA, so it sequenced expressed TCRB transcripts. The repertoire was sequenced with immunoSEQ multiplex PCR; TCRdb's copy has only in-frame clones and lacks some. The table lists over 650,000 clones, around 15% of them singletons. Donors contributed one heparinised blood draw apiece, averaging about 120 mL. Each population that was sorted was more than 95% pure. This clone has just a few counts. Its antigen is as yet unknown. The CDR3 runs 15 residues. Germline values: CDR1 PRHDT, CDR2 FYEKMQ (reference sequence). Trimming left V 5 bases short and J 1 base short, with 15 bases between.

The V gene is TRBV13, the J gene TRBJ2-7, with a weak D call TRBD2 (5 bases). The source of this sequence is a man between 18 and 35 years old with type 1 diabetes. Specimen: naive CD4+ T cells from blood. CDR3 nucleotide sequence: TGTGCCAGCAGCCACCTCTATGGGAGATCCTACGAGCAGTACTTC. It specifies CASSHLYGRSYEQYF.